The next 15 T cell receptor beta chains were all read from a single sample in a study of cytomegalovirus exposure and HLA in healthy donors. PCR used 60 Vbeta primers and 13 Jbeta primers. Libraries were prepared by immunoSEQ multiplex PCR; TCRdb keeps only in-frame clonotypes and omits some of them. The table records 100,000 to 150,000 clones, over 70% of them present only once. What was sequenced was PBMCs. The origin of the receptors is a young man in good health and CMV-seropositive.

The genes are TRBV5-1 and TRBJ2-7; no clear D. Trimming removed 0 bases at V and 2 bases at J, with 12 bases between. Per the germline V gene, CDR1 is SGHRS and CDR2 is YFSETQ. This CDR3 spans 15 amino acids. The CDR3 DNA is TGCGCCAGCAGCTTGGTAGGCGGAACCACCTACGAGCAGTACTTC. This gives the protein CASSLVGGTTYEQYF.

The chain has TRBV7-8 and TRBJ2-7; a weak D match, TRBD1 (6 bases). Trimming cost V 1 base and J 2 bases, with 12 bases left between them. The CDR3 runs to 15 residues. CDR1 and CDR2 from the germline V gene are SGHVS and FQNEAQ. As DNA, the CDR3 is TGTGCCAGCAGCTTAGGGACCAGGGGCCCCTACGAGCAGTACTTC. Translated, it gives CASSLGTRGPYEQYF.

The V call is TRBV6-6, the J call TRBJ1-3, with TRBD1 as a possible D gene (5 bases). V shed 7 bases and J shed 0 bases, with 16 bases lying between them. The CDR3 extends over 16 amino acids. Germline-derived CDR1 and CDR2 are MNHNY and SVGAGI (reference sequence). CDR3 in amino acids: CASTDGGVLSGNTIYF. CDR3 sequence (DNA): TGTGCCAGCACCGATGGGGGGGTCCTCTCTGGAAACACCATATATTTT.

V is TRBV10-3 and J is TRBJ2-2, with D maybe TRBD1 (5 bases). Between the trimmed V and J ends, which lost 8 bases and 2 bases, there was a span of 9 bases. CDR3 size: 13 residues. Germline values: CDR1 ENHRY, CDR2 SYGVKD. The CDR3 here is CAISDINTGELFF. The DNA for the CDR3 is TGTGCCATCTCGGACATTAACACCGGGGAGCTGTTTTTT.

The rearrangement joins TRBV18 to TRBJ1-5; unclear D gene. Germline V gene lookup returns CDR1 KGHSH and CDR2 LQKENI. V shed 6 bases and J shed 1 base, with 13 bases lying between them. This CDR3 region has 15 residues. For the CDR3, the DNA is TGTGCCAGCTCCAAGGGCACGGGGAGCAATCAGCCCCAGCATTTT. Encoded protein: CASSKGTGSNQPQHF.

This clone was detected only once. V is TRBV2 and J is TRBJ2-7; 9 positions match TRBD1. This CDR3 has 15 residues. Trimming at V came to 6 bases and at J to 4 bases, leaving 10 bases not matched to a gene. Germline CDR1 SNHLY, CDR2 FYNNEI. CDR3 sequence reads: CASRRNPGQGYEQYF. CDR3 sequence (DNA): TGTGCCAGCAGGAGGAATCCGGGACAGGGTTACGAGCAGTACTTC.

The CDR3: CAISVPGGRTDTQYF. The CDR3 DNA follows: TGTGCCATCAGTGTTCCCGGGGGACGCACAGATACGCAGTATTTT. J is TRBJ2-3 and V is TRBV10-3; tentatively, D is TRBD2 (6 bases). The CDR3 length is 15 residues. V shed 4 bases and J shed 1 base, with 12 bases lying between them. Per the germline V gene, CDR1 is ENHRY and CDR2 is SYGVKD.

CDR3 region: CATPSRRPGQGWDYEQYF. CDR3 DNA sequence: TGTGCCACCCCCTCGCGGAGACCGGGACAGGGTTGGGACTACGAGCAGTACTTC. The rearrangement uses TRBV19 and TRBJ2-7; 9 positions match TRBD1. The CDR3 sequence is 18 residues long. The germline V gene encodes CDR1 LNHDA and CDR2 SQIVND (reference sequence). V was pared by 10 bases and J by 3 bases, with 22 bases of the junction left unmatched.

The chain combines TRBV15 with TRBJ1-2; weak D call: TRBD1 (5 bases). This CDR3 comprises 14 residues. The germline V and J ends were trimmed by 3 bases and 4 bases, with 12 bases remaining between them. The germline gives CDR1 LNHNV, CDR2 YYDKDF (reference sequence). CDR3 nucleotides: TGTGCCACCAGCAGGGGCGACAGTTCCTATGGCTACACCTTC. This translates into CATSRGDSSYGYTF.

This chain links TRBV27 with TRBJ2-7, with 7 bases fitting TRBD1. CDR1 and CDR2 from the germline V gene are MNHEY and SMNVEV (reference sequence). V shed 0 bases and J 4 bases; nucleotides not matched to a gene: 18. The CDR3 totals 19 residues. CDR3: CASSLSRLDWAGGSYEQYF. The CDR3 DNA reads TGTGCCAGCAGTTTATCGCGCTTGGATTGGGCAGGGGGTTCATACGAGCAGTACTTC.

The chain employs TRBV6-5 and TRBJ1-1; no reliable D call. V lost 5 bases and J lost 1, with 8 bases in between. The CDR3 is 13 amino acids. Germline assignment: CDR1 MNHEY and CDR2 SVGAGI. The DNA for the CDR3 is TGTGCCAGCAGTACCATCGGGAACACTGAAGCTTTCTTT. It translates to CASSTIGNTEAFF.

This clone appeared a few times. The chain links TRBV5-1 to TRBJ2-7; tentatively, D is TRBD2 (5 bases). In germline, CDR1 is SGHRS, CDR2 YFSETQ. The CDR3 runs to 16 residues. V lost 3 bases and J lost 1, with 17 bases in between. CDR3 protein: CASSSGNLGSSYEQYF. CDR3 DNA sequence: TGCGCCAGCAGCTCGGGGAACCTGGGGAGTTCCTACGAGCAGTACTTC.

This rearrangement joins TRBV4-1 to TRBJ2-5; 7 bases map to TRBD2. The CDR3 has 14 amino acids. In germline, CDR1 is MGHRA, CDR2 YSYEKL. J lost 5 bases, V lost 4 bases, and 7 bases had no gene match. This CDR3 reads CASSLLAGRETQYF. CDR3 nucleotides: TGCGCCAGCAGCCTTTTAGCGGGCCGGGAGACCCAGTACTTC.

This chain connects TRBV6-6 to TRBJ1-1; possibly TRBD1 for D (5 bases). V lost 5 bases and J 3 bases, leaving 10 bases between the germline ends. This CDR3 has 13 amino acids. Germline V gene lookup returns CDR1 MNHNY and CDR2 SVGAGI (reference sequence). CDR3 region: CASSRAGDTEAFF. The DNA for the CDR3 is TGTGCCAGCAGTAGGGCGGGGGACACTGAAGCTTTCTTT.

The genes are TRBV5-4 and TRBJ1-6; possibly TRBD1 for D (6 bases). CDR3 length equals 15 residues. V was cut by 6 bases and J by 8 bases, with 18 bases left in between. The germline CDR1 and CDR2 sequences are SGHNT and YYREEE (reference sequence). CDR3 region: CASTFSTNRDSPLHF. The CDR3 coding sequence is TGTGCCAGCACCTTCTCTACAAACAGGGATTCACCCCTCCACTTT.